Listed below are T cell receptor beta chains from one sample, sequenced in a study of cytomegalovirus exposure and HLA in healthy donors. Assay: immunoSEQ multiplex PCR; the TCRdb copy retains only in-frame clones and omits some. The sample records about 59,000 clones, approximately 80% being singletons. Sequenced sample: PBMCs. Receptor source: a human donor in good health. The CDR3 runs from the conserved cysteine through the conserved F or W. Fields, in order: V gene, clone size, J gene, D gene, CDR3 protein, CDR3 DNA. A D gene is named only where the DNA matches it firmly. The size field is filled for only some rows; it gives once, few, many or a size class.

V gene: TRBV6-6
clone size: once
J gene: TRBJ2-3
D gene: TRBD2
CDR3 protein: CASSYPGPGGTDTQYF
CDR3 DNA: TGTGCCAGCAGTTACCCCGGCCCGGGGGGTACAGATACGCAGTATTTT

V gene: TRBV19
clone size: -
J gene: TRBJ2-7
D gene: TRBD2
CDR3 protein: CASSKTSGAGEQYF
CDR3 DNA: TGTGCCAGTAGTAAAACTAGCGGGGCCGGGGAGCAGTACTTC

V gene: TRBV7-3
clone size: -
J gene: TRBJ2-7
D gene: -
CDR3 protein: CASSLDGGATYEQYF
CDR3 DNA: TGTGCCAGCAGCTTAGACGGGGGAGCAACCTACGAGCAGTACTTC

V gene: TRBV7-2
clone size: -
J gene: TRBJ2-7
D gene: TRBD2
CDR3 protein: CASSTRPTSGNYEQYF
CDR3 DNA: TGTGCCAGCAGCACCAGACCGACTAGCGGAAACTACGAGCAGTACTTC

V gene: TRBV14
clone size: -
J gene: TRBJ2-7
D gene: -
CDR3 protein: CASSWRRADSYEQYF
CDR3 DNA: TGTGCCAGCAGCTGGAGGAGGGCGGACTCCTACGAGCAGTACTTC

V gene: TRBV2
clone size: -
J gene: TRBJ1-5
D gene: -
CDR3 protein: CASSEERGGRQPQHF
CDR3 DNA: TGTGCCAGCAGTGAAGAGAGGGGAGGTCGTCAGCCCCAGCATTTT

V gene: TRBV29-1
clone size: -
J gene: TRBJ2-5
D gene: -
CDR3 protein: CSVRDRIQETQYF
CDR3 DNA: TGCAGCGTGAGAGACAGGATCCAAGAGACCCAGTACTTC

V gene: TRBV7-2
clone size: -
J gene: TRBJ1-4
D gene: -
CDR3 protein: CASSLFAGGAGEKLFF
CDR3 DNA: TGTGCCAGCAGCTTATTTGCGGGGGGGGCGGGTGAAAAACTGTTTTTT

V gene: TRBV7-3
clone size: -
J gene: TRBJ2-1
D gene: TRBD1
CDR3 protein: CASSSDRGRYNEQFF
CDR3 DNA: TGTGCCAGCAGCTCAGACAGGGGCCGGTACAATGAGCAGTTCTTC

V gene: TRBV5-6
clone size: -
J gene: TRBJ1-4
D gene: -
CDR3 protein: CASSFVGGNEKLFF
CDR3 DNA: TGTGCCAGCAGCTTTGTCGGAGGTAATGAAAAACTGTTTTTT

V gene: TRBV7-2
clone size: -
J gene: TRBJ1-3
D gene: -
CDR3 protein: CASSQGHPGSGNTIYF
CDR3 DNA: TGTGCCAGCAGCCAGGGACATCCAGGCTCTGGAAACACCATATATTTT

V gene: TRBV4-2
clone size: -
J gene: TRBJ2-5
D gene: -
CDR3 protein: CASSQGPGTEETQYF
CDR3 DNA: TGTGCCAGCAGCCAAGGGCCGGGAACGGAAGAGACCCAGTACTTC

V gene: TRBV27
clone size: -
J gene: TRBJ2-7
D gene: -
CDR3 protein: CASSKPDSPYEQYF
CDR3 DNA: TGTGCCAGCAGTAAACCGGACAGTCCCTACGAGCAGTACTTC

V gene: TRBV30
clone size: -
J gene: TRBJ1-2
D gene: -
CDR3 protein: CAWSALGGSYGYTF
CDR3 DNA: TGTGCCTGGAGTGCCTTAGGGGGATCCTATGGCTACACCTTC

V gene: TRBV21-1
clone size: -
J gene: TRBJ2-1
D gene: -
CDR3 protein: CASMGRGSGRTLGNEQFF
CDR3 DNA: TGTGCCAGCATGGGGAGGGGGAGCGGGAGGACGCTTGGCAATGAGCAGTTCTTC

V gene: TRBV5-1
clone size: -
J gene: TRBJ2-2
D gene: TRBD2
CDR3 protein: CASSSELAGEYTGELFF
CDR3 DNA: TGCGCCAGCAGCTCCGAGCTAGCGGGAGAATACACCGGGGAGCTGTTTTTT

V gene: TRBV19
clone size: -
J gene: TRBJ2-7
D gene: -
CDR3 protein: CASQQFGRGYEQYF
CDR3 DNA: TGTGCCAGTCAACAATTTGGAAGGGGCTACGAGCAGTACTTC

V gene: TRBV6-6
clone size: -
J gene: TRBJ1-1
D gene: -
CDR3 protein: CASFPVLNTEAFF
CDR3 DNA: TGTGCCAGCTTTCCTGTTTTGAACACTGAAGCTTTCTTT

V gene: TRBV5-1
clone size: -
J gene: TRBJ2-7
D gene: TRBD1
CDR3 protein: CASTRFPDRVDEQYF
CDR3 DNA: TGCGCCAGCACCCGGTTTCCGGACAGGGTAGACGAGCAGTACTTC

V gene: TRBV9
clone size: -
J gene: TRBJ1-2
D gene: -
CDR3 protein: CASSTEGGRIFGYTF
CDR3 DNA: TGTGCCAGCAGCACAGAAGGGGGTAGAATCTTCGGCTACACCTTC

V gene: TRBV19
clone size: -
J gene: TRBJ2-7
D gene: TRBD1
CDR3 protein: CASSITPRSTGRDEQYF
CDR3 DNA: TGTGCCAGTAGTATTACCCCTCGATCGACAGGGCGGGACGAGCAGTACTTC

V gene: TRBV4-3
clone size: once
J gene: TRBJ2-2
D gene: -
CDR3 protein: CASSLRTIQTGELFF
CDR3 DNA: TGCGCCAGCAGCCTACGGACTATCCAGACCGGGGAGCTGTTTTTT

V gene: TRBV28
clone size: -
J gene: TRBJ1-6
D gene: TRBD1
CDR3 protein: CASSLSQDRGFYNSPLHF
CDR3 DNA: TGTGCCAGCAGTTTATCCCAAGACAGGGGATTTTATAATTCACCCCTCCACTTT

V gene: TRBV7-7
clone size: -
J gene: TRBJ2-1
D gene: TRBD1
CDR3 protein: CASSLNLKDRKFF
CDR3 DNA: TGTGCTAGCAGCTTAAATTTAAAGGACAGGAAGTTCTTC

V gene: TRBV11-2
clone size: -
J gene: TRBJ1-6
D gene: -
CDR3 protein: CASSLVGGRGVGSPLHF
CDR3 DNA: TGTGCCAGTAGCTTAGTAGGAGGCAGGGGAGTTGGTTCACCCCTCCACTTT

V gene: TRBV25-1
clone size: -
J gene: TRBJ2-3
D gene: -
CDR3 protein: CASSEYWARNTDTQYF
CDR3 DNA: TGTGCCAGCAGTGAATATTGGGCCCGAAACACAGATACGCAGTATTTT

V gene: TRBV29-1
clone size: -
J gene: TRBJ2-5
D gene: -
CDR3 protein: CSVDGLQETQYF
CDR3 DNA: TGCAGCGTTGATGGCCTCCAAGAGACCCAGTACTTC

V gene: TRBV29-1
clone size: -
J gene: TRBJ2-7
D gene: -
CDR3 protein: CSVSGGTYEQYF
CDR3 DNA: TGCAGCGTTTCCGGTGGTACCTACGAGCAGTACTTC

V gene: TRBV5-1
clone size: -
J gene: TRBJ2-7
D gene: TRBD2
CDR3 protein: CASSLGLAGGVSYEQYF
CDR3 DNA: TGCGCCAGCAGCTTGGGACTAGCGGGAGGGGTATCCTACGAGCAGTACTTC

V gene: TRBV11-2
clone size: -
J gene: TRBJ2-7
D gene: -
CDR3 protein: CASSLDPGYEQYF
CDR3 DNA: TGTGCCAGCAGCTTAGATCCGGGCTACGAGCAGTACTTC

V gene: TRBV9
clone size: once
J gene: TRBJ1-1
D gene: TRBD1
CDR3 protein: CASSSHWGQGTEAFF
CDR3 DNA: TGTGCCAGCAGCTCCCACTGGGGACAGGGCACTGAAGCTTTCTTT

V gene: TRBV28
clone size: -
J gene: TRBJ2-2
D gene: -
CDR3 protein: CASSLHTGELFF
CDR3 DNA: TGTGCCAGCAGTCTCCACACCGGGGAGCTGTTTTTT

V gene: TRBV4-3
clone size: -
J gene: TRBJ2-1
D gene: TRBD2
CDR3 protein: CASSQGSLAGGPGNEQFF
CDR3 DNA: TGCGCCAGCAGCCAAGGTTCGCTAGCGGGAGGCCCTGGCAATGAGCAGTTCTTC

V gene: TRBV4-1
clone size: -
J gene: TRBJ2-7
D gene: TRBD1
CDR3 protein: CASSRTGTGPFYEQYF
CDR3 DNA: TGCGCCAGCAGCCGGACCGGGACAGGGCCGTTCTACGAGCAGTACTTC

V gene: TRBV5-1
clone size: -
J gene: TRBJ2-1
D gene: TRBD2
CDR3 protein: CASSLQPRTSGTYEQFF
CDR3 DNA: TGCGCCAGCAGCTTACAACCAAGGACTAGCGGGACCTATGAGCAGTTCTTC

V gene: TRBV14
clone size: -
J gene: TRBJ2-5
D gene: TRBD1
CDR3 protein: CASSKTGVGETQYF
CDR3 DNA: TGTGCCAGCAGCAAGACAGGGGTCGGAGAGACCCAGTACTTC

V gene: TRBV11-3
clone size: -
J gene: TRBJ2-7
D gene: -
CDR3 protein: CASSLDQSMGSEQYF
CDR3 DNA: TGTGCCAGCAGCTTAGATCAGTCTATGGGGAGCGAGCAGTACTTC

V gene: TRBV10-3
clone size: -
J gene: TRBJ1-4
D gene: -
CDR3 protein: CAISELPGANNEKLFF
CDR3 DNA: TGTGCCATCAGTGAGCTTCCGGGAGCCAATAATGAAAAACTGTTTTTT

V gene: TRBV19
clone size: -
J gene: TRBJ1-5
D gene: TRBD1
CDR3 protein: CASTLGQGASQPQHF
CDR3 DNA: TGTGCCAGTACCCTGGGACAGGGGGCCAGTCAGCCCCAGCATTTT

V gene: TRBV4-2
clone size: -
J gene: TRBJ1-3
D gene: -
CDR3 protein: CASSQEPGRYSGNTIYF
CDR3 DNA: TGTGCCAGCAGCCAGGAGCCCGGGAGATACTCTGGAAACACCATATATTTT

V gene: TRBV5-1
clone size: -
J gene: TRBJ2-3
D gene: TRBD2
CDR3 protein: CASSLVGSGRDTQYF
CDR3 DNA: TGCGCCAGCAGCTTGGTGGGTAGCGGGAGAGATACGCAGTATTTT

V gene: TRBV10-2
clone size: few
J gene: TRBJ1-2
D gene: TRBD1
CDR3 protein: CASGDRDYGYTF
CDR3 DNA: TGCGCCAGCGGGGACAGGGACTATGGCTACACCTTC

V gene: TRBV5-6
clone size: -
J gene: TRBJ1-3
D gene: -
CDR3 protein: CASNAGAQNSGNTIYF
CDR3 DNA: TGTGCCAGCAACGCGGGGGCCCAAAACTCTGGAAACACCATATATTTT

V gene: TRBV30
clone size: -
J gene: TRBJ1-6
D gene: -
CDR3 protein: CACQGLLGSPLHF
CDR3 DNA: TGTGCCTGCCAAGGACTGTTGGGTTCACCCCTCCACTTT

V gene: TRBV30
clone size: -
J gene: TRBJ2-5
D gene: -
CDR3 protein: CAWGRNDRTETQYF
CDR3 DNA: TGTGCCTGGGGTAGGAACGACAGGACGGAGACCCAGTACTTC

V gene: TRBV15
clone size: once
J gene: TRBJ2-4
D gene: -
CDR3 protein: CATSSLLNIQYF
CDR3 DNA: TGTGCCACCAGCAGTCTCTTAAACATTCAGTACTTC

V gene: TRBV4-1
clone size: -
J gene: TRBJ1-1
D gene: -
CDR3 protein: CASSQDPARLLNTEAFF
CDR3 DNA: TGCGCCAGCAGCCAAGATCCCGCACGACTCCTGAACACTGAAGCTTTCTTT